A single sample is the source of the 9 T cell receptor beta chains below, sequenced in a study of blood T cell repertoires in COVID-19. Only in-frame clones appear in the TCRdb table, and some are missing; sequencing was by immunoSEQ multiplex PCR. In the table there are some 150,000 clones, over 75% of which are singletons. Material: peripheral blood. Receptor source: a woman aged 55-69 years with COVID-19, enrolled during active disease.

The gene calls are TRBV19 and TRBJ1-2; D is ambiguous. CDR1 is LNHDA and CDR2 is SQIVND in the germline V gene (reference sequence). The CDR3 sequence is 13 residues long. Trimming left V 3 bases short and J 0 bases short, with 5 bases between. CDR3 DNA: TGTGCCAGTAGTATTCCAGCTAACTATGGCTACACCTTC. Translated: CASSIPANYGYTF. Filled out from reference TRBV19 and TRBJ1-2, the complete variable domain reads DGGITQSPKYLFRKEGQNVTLSCEQNLNHDAMYWYRQDPGQGLRLIYYSQIVNDFQKGDIAEGYSVSREKKESFPLTVTSAQKNPTAFYLCASSIPANYGYTFGSGTRLTVV.

CDR3: CASSEVWTAQETQYF. CDR3 nucleotides: TGTGCCAGCAGTGAAGTGTGGACTGCCCAGGAGACCCAGTACTTC. This sequence joins TRBV6-1 and TRBJ2-5; tentative D call: TRBD2 (5 bases). This CDR3 is 15 amino acids long. Germline V CDR1 and CDR2: MNHNS, SASEGT. Trimming stripped 1 base from V and 5 bases from J, with 14 bases between.

The gene calls are TRBV19 and TRBJ2-2; 11 bases map to TRBD2. This CDR3 comprises 16 residues. Looked up from germline, CDR1 is LNHDA and CDR2 is SQIVND (reference sequence). With V trimmed by 6 bases and J by 3 bases, 6 bases remained unmatched. The CDR3 DNA reads as TGTGCCAGTAGGAGAAGACTAGCGGGGCACACCGGGGAGCTGTTTTTT. This gives the protein CASRRRLAGHTGELFF.

The chain combines TRBV29-1 with TRBJ2-5; D is perhaps TRBD1 (7 bases). The CDR3 runs 13 residues. Germline CDR1 SQVTM, CDR2 ANQGSEA. V was shortened by 4 bases and J by 1 base, with 10 bases between the two germline ends. The CDR3 region has the DNA TGCAGCGTTGCTCAGGGGGGCCAAGAGACCCAGTACTTC. Protein: CSVAQGGQETQYF.

The CDR3 sequence is CASSWGTQGARQPQHF. The CDR3 DNA follows: TGTGCCAGCAGCTGGGGGACACAGGGGGCGCGGCAGCCCCAGCATTTT. The J gene is TRBJ1-5, the V gene TRBV7-6; the match to TRBD1 covers 9 bases. The trim removed 4 bases at V and 7 bases at J, leaving 11 bases unmatched. CDR1 SGHVS and CDR2 FNYEAQ come from the germline V gene. The CDR3 is 16 residues long.

This clone was found once. V and J are TRBV30 and TRBJ1-2; 10 bases line up with TRBD1. Germline V gives CDR1 GTSNPN, CDR2 SVGIG (reference sequence). This CDR3 comprises 16 residues. V was pared by 5 bases and J by 1 base, with 10 bases of the junction left unmatched. The CDR3 here is CAWSSGTGAINYGYTF. Here the CDR3 DNA reads TGTGCCTGGTCATCCGGGACAGGGGCGATTAACTATGGCTACACCTTC.

This clone was recorded only once. Other DNA variants within this sample encode the same CDR3. The J gene is TRBJ1-1, the V gene TRBV5-1, with D possibly matching TRBD1 (5 bases). CDR1 is SGHRS, CDR2 YFSETQ, per germline. The CDR3 spans 15 residues. V lost 4 bases, J lost 0 bases, and 13 bases lay in between. The CDR3 DNA sequence: TGCGCCAGCAGCCTGGATGGGGGGATGAACACTGAAGCTTTCTTT. Its translation is CASSLDGGMNTEAFF.

The CDR3 bases are TGTGCCAGCAGCGTAGCGTCAGAACCATCAGATACGCAGTATTTT. Protein product: CASSVASEPSDTQYF. The chain uses TRBV9 and TRBJ2-3; D uncertain. The CDR3 spans 15 residues. The V and J ends lost 0 bases and 4 bases respectively, with 12 bases between them. CDR1 is SGDLS and CDR2 is YYNGEE in the germline V gene.

This clone was observed a single time. The chain has TRBV19 and TRBJ1-1; D possibly corresponds to TRBD1 (5 bases). This CDR3 has 18 amino acids. Trimming stripped 6 bases from V and 1 base from J, with 24 bases between. Looked up from germline, CDR1 is LNHDA and CDR2 is SQIVND (reference sequence). DNA for the CDR3: TGTGCCAGTAGGCCCACGGGGGGAGCGCACGGCACGAACACTGAAGCTTTCTTT. It specifies CASRPTGGAHGTNTEAFF.